The clone carrying this TCR beta chain was seen a few times. The data were produced by immunoSEQ multiplex PCR, yet TCRdb's version contains in-frame clones alone and is incomplete. The sample has about 150,000 clones; around nine tenths are singletons. This sample stems from a study of blood T cell repertoires in COVID-19. Source material: peripheral blood. This TCR was recovered from a man in his fifties or sixties with active or convalescent COVID-19.

CDR3 sequence: CASSKNQPAGGNTGELFF. For the CDR3, the DNA is TGTGCCAGCAGCAAAAATCAGCCCGCGGGAGGAAACACCGGGGAGCTGTTTTTT. The V call is TRBV21-1, the J call TRBJ2-2; the table's D call, TRBD2, was not checked against the DNA. TRBV21-1 is deemed a pseudogene. The CDR3 is 18 amino acids.